The 21 T cell receptor beta chains presented below share a single source sample, sequenced in a study of CD8 T cells in Susac syndrome. cDNA came from approximately 0.5 to 1 ug RNA primed by random hexamers. TCRdb reanalysed the immunoSEQ multiplex PCR reads using MiXCR and keeps one entry per CDR3 protein. Among approximately 190,000 distinct CDR3 sequences listed, approximately 95% were seen once. Sequenced: CD8+ T cells from PBMCs. The receptors originated from a human donor with Susac syndrome.

The CDR3 sequence: CAWSRGGTTGELFF. The CDR3 region has the DNA TGTGCCTGGAGTAGGGGGGGGACCACCGGGGAGCTGTTTTTT. V and J are TRBV30 and TRBJ2-2; tentative D call: TRBD2 (7 bases). V dropped 2 bases and J dropped 4 bases, with 11 bases sitting between them. The CDR3 extends over 14 amino acids. Germline V gene lookup returns CDR1 GTSNPN and CDR2 SVGIG (reference sequence). The variable domain in full, completed from reference TRBV30 and TRBJ2-2, reads SQTIHQWPATLVQPVGSPLSLECTVEGTSNPNLYWYRQAAGRGLQLLFYSVGIGQISSEVPQNLSASRPQDRQFILSSKKLLLSDSGFYLCAWSRGGTTGELFFGEGSRLTVL.

The rearrangement links TRBV2 to TRBJ2-3; maybe TRBD2 (6 bases). The CDR3 sequence is 15 residues long. CDR1 is SNHLY and CDR2 is FYNNEI in the germline V gene. V shed 5 bases and J shed 0 bases, with 12 bases lying between them. CDR3: CASSNDGTSTDTQYF. In DNA form, the CDR3 reads TGTGCCAGCAGTAATGACGGGACTAGCACAGATACGCAGTATTTT.

The CDR3 DNA is TGCGCCAGCAGCCGGGACAGTAATCCTGACTTCTATGGCTACACCTTC. Its translation: CASSRDSNPDFYGYTF. This chain uses TRBV5-1 with TRBJ1-2, with 7 bases fitting TRBD1. Trimming took 4 bases from V and 4 from J; bases not matched to a gene: 13. CDR3 length: 16 residues. In germline, CDR1 is SGHRS, CDR2 YFSETQ.

The genes are TRBV20-1 and TRBJ1-1, with D unresolved. Trimming pared 0 bases from V and 0 bases from J, leaving 11 bases between. The CDR3 totals 15 residues. Looked up from germline, CDR1 is DFQATT and CDR2 is SNEGSKA (reference sequence). DNA for the CDR3: TGCAGTGCTAGAGATCGAAACACAGTGAACACTGAAGCTTTCTTT. Amino acid sequence: CSARDRNTVNTEAFF.

The J gene is TRBJ1-5, the V gene TRBV6-1, with D hard to call. In germline, CDR1 is MNHNS, CDR2 SASEGT. This CDR3 spans 15 amino acids. The ends were cut back, 4 bases at V and 1 base at J, with 11 bases in the middle. The CDR3 loop reads CASSVMADSNQPQHF. The CDR3 nucleotides read TGTGCCAGCAGTGTTATGGCCGACAGCAATCAGCCCCAGCATTTT.

The J gene is TRBJ2-1, the V gene TRBV11-1, with D possibly TRBD1 on 5 matching bases. Germline V gene lookup returns CDR1 SGHAT and CDR2 FQDESV (reference sequence). Between the trimmed V and J ends, which lost 6 bases and 3 bases, there was a span of 24 bases. This CDR3 is 18 amino acids long. The CDR3 nucleotides read TGTGCCAGCAGTCCGACCGGATGGGGCCATCTCAACTACAATGAGCAGTTCTTC. This gives the protein CASSPTGWGHLNYNEQFF. Complete variable domain (other parts from reference TRBV11-1 and TRBJ2-1): EAEVAQSPRYKITEKSQAVAFWCDPISGHATLYWYRQILGQGPELLVQFQDESVVDDSQLPKDRFSAERLKGVDSTLKIQPAELGDSAMYLCASSPTGWGHLNYNEQFFGPGTRLTVL.

This sequence joins TRBV7-9 and TRBJ2-1; D possibly uses TRBD1 or TRBD2 (6 bases each). CDR3 size: 14 residues. With 5 bases removed from V and 5 bases from J, the gap between germline ends came to 13 bases. In germline, CDR1 is SEHNR, CDR2 FQNEAQ (reference sequence). Written as DNA, the CDR3 is TGTGCCAGCAGCGGGGGGCAACCCGACAATGAGCAGTTCTTC. Encoded protein: CASSGGQPDNEQFF.

The sample holds one count of this clonotype. V is TRBV5-6 and J is TRBJ1-5; D unclear. Trimming cost V 1 base and J 1 base, with 9 bases left between them. Germline V gene sequence: CDR1 SGHDT, CDR2 YYEEEE. This CDR3 spans 15 amino acids. Here the CDR3 reads CASSLWVGSNQPQHF. The CDR3 DNA is TGTGCCAGCAGCTTGTGGGTGGGGAGCAATCAGCCCCAGCATTTT.

The chain joins TRBV20-1 to TRBJ2-1; D uncertain. The V gene's germline CDR1 is DFQATT and CDR2 SNEGSKA (reference sequence). The CDR3 is 13 amino acids. Trimming cost V 1 base and J 6 bases, with 10 bases left between them. The CDR3 nucleotides are TGCAGTGCTAGAGTTGCGACGAGCAATGAGCAGTTCTTC. Its protein is CSARVATSNEQFF.

A single count supports this clonotype. The rearrangement joins TRBV7-8 to TRBJ2-2; D gene uncertain. Germline CDR1 SGHVS, CDR2 FQNEAQ. V lost 5 bases, J lost 0 bases, and 13 bases lay in between. This CDR3 comprises 16 residues. CDR3 in amino acids: CASSTTQGANTGELFF. For the CDR3, the DNA is TGTGCCAGCAGCACCACCCAAGGAGCGAACACCGGGGAGCTGTTTTTT.

The chain is built from TRBV30 and TRBJ1-2, with D hard to call. The CDR3 extends over 13 amino acids. Germline-derived CDR1 and CDR2 are GTSNPN and SVGIG (reference sequence). Trimming left V 3 bases short and J 8 bases short, with 16 bases between. CDR3 protein: CAWRTRSARGYTF. DNA of the CDR3: TGTGCCTGGAGGACCCGGTCAGCAAGGGGCTACACCTTC.

The V call is TRBV30, the J call TRBJ1-5; no clear D. Between the trimmed V and J ends, which lost 0 bases and 5 bases, there was a span of 14 bases. This CDR3 is 15 amino acids long. Germline V gene sequence: CDR1 GTSNPN, CDR2 SVGIG (reference sequence). The CDR3 sequence: CAWSVGLGIDQPQHF. In nucleotides, the CDR3 is TGTGCCTGGAGTGTAGGTCTGGGCATCGATCAGCCCCAGCATTTT.

The V call is TRBV7-3, the J call TRBJ2-2, with D possibly TRBD1 on 6 matching bases. Germline V gene sequence: CDR1 SGHTA, CDR2 FQGTGA. The CDR3 length is 13 residues. V shed 3 bases and J shed 4 bases, with 6 bases lying between them. In nucleotides, the CDR3 is TGTGCCAGCAGCTTGACAGGCACCGGGGAGCTGTTTTTT. This gives the protein CASSLTGTGELFF. The entire variable domain, with the rest obtained from reference TRBV7-3 and TRBJ2-2, is as follows: GAGVSQTPSNKVTEKGKYVELRCDPISGHTALYWYRQSLGQGPEFLIYFQGTGAADDSGLPNDRFFAVRPEGSVSTLKIQRTERGDSAVYLCASSLTGTGELFFGEGSRLTVL.

V and J are TRBV29-1 and TRBJ2-1; 10 positions match TRBD2. The CDR3 totals 14 residues. The junction had 6 bases not matched to a gene; V was cut back by 3 bases and J by 7 bases. CDR1 is SQVTM, CDR2 ANQGSEA, per germline. This CDR3 is CSVDINSGGNEQFF. CDR3 nucleotide sequence: TGCAGCGTTGATATTAATAGCGGGGGGAATGAGCAGTTCTTC.

The rearrangement joins TRBV5-6 to TRBJ2-7, with D hard to call. V was pared by 0 bases and J by 6 bases, with 7 bases between. The CDR3 runs to 12 residues. Germline CDR1 SGHDT, CDR2 YYEEEE. CDR3 nucleotide sequence: TGTGCCAGCAGCTTGGGCTCCAGCGAGCAGTACTTC. Its translation: CASSLGSSEQYF.

The CDR3 DNA is TGTGCCAGCAGTCCCGTAGCGGGAGTGACAGAGACCCAGTACTTC. It is translated as CASSPVAGVTETQYF. The chain carries TRBV27 and TRBJ2-5; 9 positions match TRBD2. Germline-derived CDR1 and CDR2 are MNHEY and SMNVEV (reference sequence). V dropped 5 bases and J dropped 4; count of bases not matched to a gene: 8. The CDR3 extends over 15 amino acids.

The chain couples TRBV20-1 to TRBJ2-1; the D call may be TRBD1 or TRBD2 (5 bases each). Germline-derived CDR1 and CDR2 are DFQATT and SNEGSKA (reference sequence). V lost 3 bases and J lost 3, with 24 bases in between. The CDR3 contains 18 residues. The CDR3 coding sequence is TGCAGTGCTAGGGGGGAAGGGGCCGAAGCGAAAAACTACAATGAGCAGTTCTTC. This sequence encodes CSARGEGAEAKNYNEQFF.

The V gene is TRBV4-1, the J gene TRBJ2-7; 7 bases fit TRBD1. The CDR3 length is 13 residues. V shed 3 bases, J shed 6 bases, and the junction held 5 bases outside the gene matches. Germline-derived CDR1 and CDR2 are MGHRA and YSYEKL. The CDR3 here is CASSQQNRGEQYF. In DNA form, the CDR3 reads TGCGCCAGCAGCCAGCAAAACAGGGGCGAGCAGTACTTC.

The chain employs TRBV24-1 and TRBJ2-1; the D is unclear. The CDR3 sequence is 13 residues long. With 7 bases removed from V and 4 bases from J, the gap between germline ends came to 10 bases. CDR1 KGHDR and CDR2 SFDVKD come from the germline V gene. The CDR3 here is CATRGRGYNEQFF. DNA for the CDR3: TGTGCCACCAGGGGAAGAGGTTACAATGAGCAGTTCTTC.

This sequence joins TRBV20-1 and TRBJ1-1; tentative D call: TRBD1 (6 bases). The CDR3 is made up of 14 amino acids. Germline lookup yields CDR1 DFQATT and CDR2 SNEGSKA (reference sequence). With 7 bases removed from V and 2 bases from J, the gap between germline ends came to 17 bases. The CDR3 sequence is CSVAPGHLNTEAFF. CDR3 nucleotide sequence: TGCAGTGTTGCACCGGGACACCTAAACACTGAAGCTTTCTTT.

This chain connects TRBV7-6 to TRBJ1-6; no clear D gene. CDR3 length equals 12 residues. The germline CDR1 and CDR2 sequences are SGHVS and FNYEAQ. Deletions cut 11 bases from V and 14 bases from J, with 19 bases between. The CDR3 loop reads CAHDPGNRALHF. DNA of the CDR3: TGTGCCCATGACCCGGGGAATAGGGCCCTCCACTTT.